The next 10 T cell receptor beta chains were all read from a single sample in a study of post-analysis software for immune sequencing data. For these receptors, no antigen is known. Each TCR beta cDNA library carried unique molecular identifiers. TCRdb passed the PCR reads through MiXCR, listing each CDR3 protein once. Of just over 250,000 distinct CDR3 sequences in the sample, around 34% were seen once. The study's findings and limits: Patients showed TRBV5-6, TRBV5-1 and TRBV20-1 among roughly 5 TRBV segments more frequent than in controls.

What was sequenced was blood. All receptors derive from a girl under 18 with multiple sclerosis.

V gene TRBV12-3 or TRBV12-4 combines with J gene TRBJ1-3, with 8 nucleotides matching TRBD1. This CDR3 has 17 residues. Unmatched junction bases numbered 14, after V lost 6 bases and J lost 4 bases. The chain's CDR3 is CASRGPGSRGPGNTIYF. The CDR3 DNA reads TGTGCCAGCAGGGGTCCGGGGAGCAGGGGGCCGGGAAACACCATATATTTT.

In regard to this clonotype: This may be a read error, as it is one base from a much larger clone. This sequence joins TRBV27 and TRBJ1-6, with D tentatively TRBD1 (5 bases). This CDR3 has 13 residues. Germline CDR1 is MNHEY and CDR2 is SMNVEV (reference sequence). The CDR3 loop is CVSSPRQNSPLHF. CDR3 sequence (DNA): TGTGTCAGCAGTCCTAGACAGAATTCACCCCTCCACTTT.

This clonotype appeared many times. This sequence joins TRBV20-1 and TRBJ2-3; 7 nucleotides align to TRBD2. This CDR3 has 17 residues. Germline trimming cut 6 bases from V and 2 bases from J; bases unmatched to any gene: 17. CDR1 and CDR2 from the germline V gene are DFQATT and SNEGSKA (reference sequence). Written as DNA, the CDR3 is TGCAGTGCCACCCCGCCGTCTGGCGGGGGAATCACAGATACGCAGTATTTT. Its protein product is CSATPPSGGGITDTQYF.

This chain connects TRBV5-1 to TRBJ2-1, with no clear D. The J call may be in error: the DNA end matches TRBJ2-7 better. Germline CDR1 SGHRS, CDR2 YFSETQ. The CDR3 length is 12 residues. The chain's CDR3 is CASSAGASEQYF. The CDR3, as DNA: TGCGCCAGCAGCGCTGGAGCCAGTGAGCAGTACTTC.

This clonotype was observed many times. The V gene is TRBV7-2, the J gene TRBJ2-5, with D possibly matching TRBD2 (5 bases). From germline, CDR1 is SGHTA and CDR2 FQGNSA. The CDR3 is 15 residues long. Trimming took off 5 bases at V and 3 bases at J, with 16 bases between the two ends. The CDR3 region is CASSPLDGSKETQYF. The CDR3 nucleotides read TGTGCCAGCAGCCCACTAGACGGATCTAAAGAGACCCAGTACTTC.

This sequence joins TRBV30 and TRBJ1-2; TRBD1 is a possible D gene (5 bases). Trimming pared 5 bases from V and 7 bases from J, leaving 14 bases between. Looked up from germline, CDR1 is GTSNPN and CDR2 is SVGIG (reference sequence). CDR3 length: 12 residues. The CDR3 here is CAWLVGAPGYTF. In DNA, the CDR3 is TGTGCCTGGTTGGTAGGGGCGCCTGGCTACACCTTC. Full variable domain (outside the CDR3, taken from reference TRBV30 and TRBJ1-2): SQTIHQWPATLVQPVGSPLSLECTVEGTSNPNLYWYRQAAGRGLQLLFYSVGIGQISSEVPQNLSASRPQDRQFILSSKKLLLSDSGFYLCAWLVGAPGYTFGSGTRLTVV.

This sequence joins TRBV29-1 and TRBJ2-4; D unresolved. The CDR3 covers 13 residues. Germline V gene data show CDR1 as SQVTM and CDR2 as ANQGSEA. V lost 4 bases and J lost 0, with 7 bases in between. The CDR3 here is CSVASGAKNIQYF. CDR3 DNA: TGCAGCGTTGCCTCGGGAGCCAAAAACATTCAGTACTTC.

This clonotype was counted ten times or more. V is TRBV20-1 and J is TRBJ1-2, with D unresolved. Germline V gene lookup returns CDR1 DFQATT and CDR2 SNEGSKA (reference sequence). This CDR3 comprises 11 residues. Trimming shortened V by 3 bases and J by 7 bases, and 9 bases separated the two germline ends. CDR3 nucleotides: TGCAGTGCTAGTGGTCCGCGTGGCTACACCTTC. As protein: CSASGPRGYTF.

At least ten counts were recorded for this clonotype. The rearrangement uses TRBV4-1 and TRBJ2-7; 9 bases match TRBD1. Germline V gene sequence: CDR1 MGHRA, CDR2 YSYEKL. The CDR3 is made up of 13 amino acids. The V segment lost 2 bases and the J segment 5 bases; nucleotides outside the gene matches: 1. CDR3 amino acids: CASSQNRGHEQYF. The CDR3 DNA sequence: TGCGCCAGCAGCCAAAACAGGGGGCACGAGCAGTACTTC.

This clonotype was observed a handful of times. The chain employs TRBV6-5 and TRBJ1-4; possibly TRBD1 for D (6 bases). CDR3 size: 14 residues. V lost 5 bases and J 6 bases, leaving 13 bases between the germline ends. CDR1 MNHEY and CDR2 SVGAGI come from the germline V gene. The CDR3 here is CASSPGGADEKLFF. CDR3 DNA sequence: TGTGCCAGCAGTCCGGGGGGGGCAGATGAAAAACTGTTTTTT.